Listed here are 17 T cell receptor beta chains from one sample, sequenced in a study of cytomegalovirus exposure and HLA in healthy donors. Only in-frame clones appear in the TCRdb table, and some are missing; sequencing was by immunoSEQ multiplex PCR. The sample consists of around 150,000 clones, around 85% of them appearing once. The sequencing input was PBMCs. These receptors were obtained from a young man in good health and CMV-seropositive.

Turning to this clone: Other nucleotide sequences from this sample produce the same CDR3. V is TRBV5-1 and J is TRBJ1-2; 9 bases agree with TRBD1. Germline values: CDR1 SGHRS, CDR2 YFSETQ. The CDR3 contains 14 residues. Trimming removed 0 bases from V and 4 bases from J; junction bases left unmatched: 1. CDR3 region: CASSLGDRAYGYTF. The CDR3 DNA sequence: TGCGCCAGCAGCTTGGGGGACAGGGCCTATGGCTACACCTTC.

This sequence joins TRBV7-9 and TRBJ1-2; 7 bases match TRBD1. The germline CDR1 and CDR2 sequences are SEHNR and FQNEAQ (reference sequence). J lost 4 bases, V lost 1 base, and 6 bases had no gene match. This CDR3 has 15 residues. CDR3 bases: TGTGCCAGCAGCTTAGGTCTAGGGGGCCCCTATGGCTACACCTTC. It specifies CASSLGLGGPYGYTF.

The chain links TRBV27 to TRBJ1-2; the D gene is possibly TRBD1 (5 bases). This CDR3 is 13 amino acids long. Germline CDR1 MNHEY, CDR2 SMNVEV (reference sequence). Trimming stripped 3 bases from V and 8 bases from J, with 13 bases between. CDR3 protein: CASSLGGGEGYTF. The CDR3, as DNA: TGTGCCAGCAGTTTGGGGGGGGGAGAGGGCTACACCTTC.

This rearrangement joins TRBV6-1 to TRBJ1-4, with D maybe TRBD1 (5 bases). The CDR3 loop spans 15 amino acids. Per germline, CDR1 MNHNS and CDR2 SASEGT. Trimming shortened V by 6 bases and J by 2 bases, and 13 bases separated the two germline ends. The CDR3 region has the DNA TGTGCCAGCAGGGACATCCACTGGACTAATGAAAAACTGTTTTTT. Its translation is CASRDIHWTNEKLFF.

CDR3 sequence: CASSPRVYRGGTGELFF. Written as DNA, the CDR3 is TGTGCCAGCAGCCCAAGAGTGTACAGGGGGGGAACCGGGGAGCTGTTTTTT. This rearrangement joins TRBV7-2 to TRBJ2-2; tentative D call: TRBD1 (8 bases). Trimming took off 5 bases at V and 5 bases at J, with 21 bases between the two ends. Germline CDR1 SGHTA, CDR2 FQGNSA. The CDR3 contains 17 residues.

The chain recombines TRBV7-9 with TRBJ1-3; 7 positions match TRBD1. This CDR3 comprises 11 residues. The V segment lost 6 bases and the J segment 13 bases; nucleotides outside the gene matches: 6. CDR1 and CDR2 (germline): SEHNR, FQNEAQ (reference sequence). The CDR3: CASRAGTEIYF. CDR3 coding DNA: TGTGCCAGCAGGGCCGGGACAGAGATATATTTT.

The chain combines TRBV7-3 with TRBJ1-3; TRBD1 might be the D (6 bases). From germline, CDR1 is SGHTA and CDR2 FQGTGA. Deletions cut 0 bases from V and 5 bases from J, with 8 bases between. The CDR3 consists of 14 residues. CDR3 in amino acids: CASSLTGHRNTIYF. The CDR3 DNA reads TGTGCCAGCAGCTTAACGGGACACCGAAACACCATATATTTT.

A single count supports this clone. The genes are TRBV15 and TRBJ2-5; 7 bases align to TRBD1. CDR1 LNHNV and CDR2 YYDKDF come from the germline V gene (reference sequence). The CDR3 sequence is 15 residues long. V lost 4 bases, J lost 4 bases, and 9 bases stayed unmatched. The CDR3 protein is CATSKPGTEAETQYF. CDR3 in DNA: TGTGCCACCAGCAAACCCGGGACAGAGGCAGAGACCCAGTACTTC.

The chain recombines TRBV4-3 with TRBJ2-1; TRBD2 matches 10 bases. This CDR3 contains 15 residues. The V segment lost 1 base and the J segment 6 bases; nucleotides outside the gene matches: 3. Germline V CDR1 and CDR2: LGHNA, YSLEER. The CDR3: CASSQGSGGANEQFF. The CDR3 nucleotides read TGCGCCAGCAGCCAAGGGAGCGGGGGGGCCAATGAGCAGTTCTTC.

The V gene is TRBV9, the J gene TRBJ2-7, with a possible D match to TRBD1 (5 bases). V lost 0 bases and J lost 6, with 13 bases in between. The CDR3 totals 14 residues. CDR1 SGDLS and CDR2 YYNGEE come from the germline V gene. Here the CDR3 DNA reads TGTGCCAGCAGCGTAGCACCAGGGAAAACCGAGCAGTACTTC. Protein sequence: CASSVAPGKTEQYF. Full variable domain (rest looked up from reference TRBV9 and TRBJ2-7): DSGVTQTPKHLITATGQRVTLRCSPRSGDLSVYWYQQSLDQGLQFLIQYYNGEERAKGNILERFSAQQFPDLHSELNLSSLELGDSALYFCASSVAPGKTEQYFGPGTRLTVT.

This chain joins TRBV2 and TRBJ2-5; TRBD2 aligns across 9 bases. CDR1 and CDR2 from the germline V gene are SNHLY and FYNNEI. Germline trimming cut 6 bases from V and 3 bases from J; bases unmatched to any gene: 5. This CDR3 spans 14 amino acids. CDR3 sequence reads: CASSYLAGEETQYF. The DNA for the CDR3 is TGTGCCAGCAGCTACTTAGCGGGGGAAGAGACCCAGTACTTC.

The CDR3 sequence: CATSTLGGAPSYEQYF. CDR3 nucleotides: TGTGCCACCAGCACTTTAGGGGGGGCTCCGTCCTACGAGCAGTACTTC. The V gene is TRBV15, the J gene TRBJ2-7; weak D call: TRBD2 (7 bases). Germline loops: CDR1 LNHNV, CDR2 YYDKDF (reference sequence). Trimming removed 4 bases from V and 1 base from J, with 17 bases in between. The CDR3 has 16 residues.

The chain carries TRBV5-6 and TRBJ1-1; TRBD1 aligns across 9 bases. The germline V gene encodes CDR1 SGHDT and CDR2 YYEEEE. Trimming at V came to 3 bases and at J to 3 bases, leaving 6 bases not matched to a gene. The CDR3 covers 15 residues. The DNA for the CDR3 is TGTGCCAGCAGCTCCCCGGGACAGGGAGACACTGAAGCTTTCTTT. This encodes CASSSPGQGDTEAFF.

This rearrangement joins TRBV5-6 to TRBJ2-1; D possibly corresponds to TRBD1 (5 bases). V dropped 2 bases and J dropped 7 bases, with 10 bases sitting between them. Per the germline V gene, CDR1 is SGHDT and CDR2 is YYEEEE. CDR3 length equals 13 residues. The chain's CDR3 is CASSFIGANEQFF. CDR3 DNA: TGTGCCAGCAGCTTTATAGGGGCAAATGAGCAGTTCTTC.

The CDR3, as DNA: TGTGCCAGCAGCTTCCCCGGGACAGGGGGCTTAGGCTCCTACAATGAGCAGTTCTTC. It codes for CASSFPGTGGLGSYNEQFF. This chain uses TRBV7-8 with TRBJ2-1; TRBD1 matches at 12 bases. The J segment lost 0 bases and the V segment lost 3 bases, leaving 9 bases of the junction unmatched. The CDR3 length is 19 residues. The germline CDR1 and CDR2 sequences are SGHVS and FQNEAQ.

The V call is TRBV5-1, the J call TRBJ2-1; 8 nucleotides match TRBD1. This CDR3 spans 17 amino acids. The germline CDR1 and CDR2 sequences are SGHRS and YFSETQ. Trimming removed 0 bases from V and 9 bases from J; junction bases left unmatched: 14. The CDR3 sequence is CASSLAPGTGRQGEQFF. The CDR3 DNA reads as TGCGCCAGCAGCTTGGCCCCCGGGACAGGAAGACAGGGTGAGCAGTTCTTC.

The chain recombines TRBV7-6 with TRBJ2-1; possibly TRBD1 for D (6 bases). From germline, CDR1 is SGHVS and CDR2 FNYEAQ. This CDR3 spans 14 amino acids. V lost 1 base and J 5 bases, leaving 9 bases between the germline ends. The CDR3 protein is CASSLGPGDNEQFF. CDR3 sequence (DNA): TGTGCCAGCAGCTTAGGTCCAGGGGACAATGAGCAGTTCTTC. The full variable domain, its missing parts supplied by reference TRBV7-6 and TRBJ2-1, is GAGVSQSPRYKVTKRGQDVALRCDPISGHVSLYWYRQALGQGPEFLTYFNYEAQQDKSGLPNDRFSAERPEGSISTLTIQRTEQRDSAMYRCASSLGPGDNEQFFGPGTRLTVL.